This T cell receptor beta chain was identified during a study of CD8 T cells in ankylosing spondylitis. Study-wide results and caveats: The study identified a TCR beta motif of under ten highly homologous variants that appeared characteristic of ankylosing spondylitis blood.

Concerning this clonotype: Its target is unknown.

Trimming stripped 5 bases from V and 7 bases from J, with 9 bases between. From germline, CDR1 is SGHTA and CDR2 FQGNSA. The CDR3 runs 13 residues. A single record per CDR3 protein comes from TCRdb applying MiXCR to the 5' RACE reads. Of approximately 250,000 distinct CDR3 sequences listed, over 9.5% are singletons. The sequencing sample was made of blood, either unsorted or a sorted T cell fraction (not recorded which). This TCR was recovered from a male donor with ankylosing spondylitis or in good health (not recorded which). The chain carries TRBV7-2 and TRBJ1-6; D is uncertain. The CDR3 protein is CASSPGTNSPLHF. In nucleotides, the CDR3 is TGTGCCAGCAGCCCTGGTACCAATTCACCCCTCCACTTT.